This T cell receptor beta chain was recovered during a study of shared clonotypes between healthy human individuals. On this clone: The antigen is not known.

Naive-designated CD8 cells lacked CD45RO, were positively enriched for CCR7, and omitted terminally differentiated effector memory CD45RA+ cells. Donors were healthy HIV-negative adults without recently reported acute infections or vaccinations. In the authors' methods: Because ImmunoSEQ provided only junction sequences with no quality scores, the filtering differed. Sequencing was performed with immunoSEQ multiplex PCR; in TCRdb, only in-frame clones are kept and a portion is missing. The V and J calls and clone size come from that table; D and trimming were worked out from the DNA. The top ten hold over 0.09% of the sample, which has approximately 600,000 clones, 85% to 95% seen once. General study results and limits: A few donors had roughly 5.2% of their naive CD4 clonotypes in common.

This receptor was taken from a woman between 25 and 40 years old in good health. The specimen was naive CD8+ T cells sorted from blood.

The CDR3 nucleotides read TGTGCCAGCAGTTTCAGGACAGGGGGCACCGGGGAGCTGTTTTTT. Its translation: CASSFRTGGTGELFF. V gene TRBV27 combines with J gene TRBJ2-2; 10 bases are shared with TRBD1. Germline V CDR1 and CDR2: MNHEY, SMNVEV (reference sequence). V gave up 3 bases and J gave up 4 bases; unmatched junction bases: 2. The CDR3 covers 15 residues.